These 30 T cell receptor beta chains originate from one sample sequenced in a study of blood T cell repertoires in COVID-19. Only in-frame clones appear in the TCRdb table, and some are missing; sequencing was by immunoSEQ multiplex PCR. The sample yields under 300,000 clones, 84% seen once. The sample comprised peripheral blood. The receptors here all came from a woman between 35 and 50 years old who had recovered from COVID-19.

The chain links TRBV7-8 to TRBJ2-1; 15 bases align to TRBD2. This CDR3 contains 18 residues. In germline, CDR1 is SGHVS, CDR2 FQNEAQ. V shed 4 bases, J shed 0 bases, and the junction held 4 bases outside the gene matches. CDR3 nucleotide sequence: TGTGCCAGCAGCTGGACTAGCGGGGGGGTGGGCTCCTACAATGAGCAGTTCTTC. Amino acids: CASSWTSGGVGSYNEQFF.

The chain recombines TRBV12-3 or TRBV12-4 with TRBJ2-1; 7 bases are shared with TRBD1. Losses at the gene ends were 6 bases for V and 7 bases for J; bases not matched to a gene: 6. The CDR3 totals 13 residues. DNA for the CDR3: TGTGCCAGCAGGGGACAGAACCCGAATGAGCAGTTCTTC. Amino acid sequence: CASRGQNPNEQFF.

This chain joins TRBV6-5 and TRBJ1-2; a possible D gene is TRBD1 (5 bases). In germline, CDR1 is MNHEY, CDR2 SVGAGI. This CDR3 region has 13 residues. V dropped 2 bases and J dropped 6 bases, with 10 bases sitting between them. In nucleotides, the CDR3 is TGTGCCAGCAGTTACCAGGGTGAGGATGGCTACACCTTC. Its protein is CASSYQGEDGYTF.

V is TRBV6-6 and J is TRBJ2-5; 7 positions match TRBD1. V gave up 5 bases and J gave up 5 bases; unmatched junction bases: 5. The CDR3 is 13 residues long. From germline, CDR1 is MNHNY and CDR2 SVGAGI (reference sequence). This chain's CDR3 is CASSTDRAETQYF. CDR3 DNA: TGTGCCAGCAGTACCGACAGGGCCGAGACCCAGTACTTC.

The chain recombines TRBV5-6 with TRBJ2-1; 11 bases agree with TRBD2. The CDR3 runs 16 residues. The V and J ends lost 1 base and 14 bases, in that order; junction bases with no gene match: 14. The germline V gene encodes CDR1 SGHDT and CDR2 YYEEEE. CDR3 in DNA: TGTGCCAGCAGCTTGTTTATAGCGGGGGGGCCCTCGTGGGAGTTCTTC. Translated, it gives CASSLFIAGGPSWEFF.

In its sample, this clone was seen a few times. The CDR3 loop reads CASSLAQSRGNNSPLHF. In nucleotides, the CDR3 is TGTGCCAGCAGCTTAGCTCAGTCCAGGGGGAATAATTCACCCCTCCACTTT. V is TRBV7-2 and J is TRBJ1-6; 7 nucleotides agree with TRBD1. With V trimmed by 0 bases and J by 5 bases, 7 bases remained unmatched. The CDR3 consists of 17 residues. From germline, CDR1 is SGHTA and CDR2 FQGNSA.

The chain carries TRBV28 and TRBJ2-7; TRBD1 aligns across 8 bases. This CDR3 comprises 15 residues. J gave up 5 bases and V 6 bases, and 12 bases lay outside the gene matches. Germline loops: CDR1 MDHEN, CDR2 SYDVKM. The CDR3 bases are TGTGCCAGCAGGCCCACAGGACAGGGTGGCAACGAGCAGTACTTC. Its protein product is CASRPTGQGGNEQYF.

V and J are TRBV6-5 and TRBJ2-5, with D possibly being TRBD2 (6 bases). V lost 6 bases and J lost 1, with 15 bases in between. Germline-derived CDR1 and CDR2 are MNHEY and SVGAGI. The length of the CDR3 is 15 residues. CDR3 in amino acids: CASRAPTSPQETQYF. DNA of the CDR3: TGTGCCAGCAGAGCCCCGACTAGTCCCCAAGAGACCCAGTACTTC.

The chain joins TRBV7-9 to TRBJ1-2; perhaps TRBD1 as D (5 bases). Germline V gene data show CDR1 as SEHNR and CDR2 as FQNEAQ (reference sequence). This CDR3 region has 15 residues. V shed 5 bases and J shed 0 bases, with 13 bases lying between them. CDR3 in DNA: TGTGCCAGCAGCCCCGCGGGGGGGACTAACTATGGCTACACCTTC. Translation gives CASSPAGGTNYGYTF.

V and J are TRBV7-2 and TRBJ2-7; D is possibly TRBD2 (5 bases). Looked up from germline, CDR1 is SGHTA and CDR2 is FQGNSA. The CDR3 sequence is 16 residues long. Trimming shortened V by 5 bases and J by 0 bases, and 17 bases separated the two germline ends. CDR3 sequence: CASSAPVPGSSYEQYF. The CDR3 DNA follows: TGTGCCAGCAGCGCACCAGTACCGGGGAGCTCCTACGAGCAGTACTTC.

This clone has just one count. The chain is built from TRBV18 and TRBJ2-3; 7 positions agree with TRBD2. The CDR3 runs to 12 residues. In germline, CDR1 is KGHSH, CDR2 LQKENI. V lost 6 bases, J lost 6 bases, and 3 bases stayed unmatched. CDR3 in amino acids: CASSSGGDTQYF. The CDR3 bases are TGTGCCAGCTCCTCCGGGGGGGATACGCAGTATTTT.

This rearrangement joins TRBV6-5 to TRBJ1-2; 7 bases are shared with TRBD1. Germline V gene lookup returns CDR1 MNHEY and CDR2 SVGAGI. This CDR3 contains 13 residues. Unmatched junction bases numbered 3, after V lost 6 bases and J lost 2 bases. The CDR3 loop is CASRRQGNYGYTF. In nucleotides, the CDR3 is TGTGCCAGCAGAAGACAGGGAAACTATGGCTACACCTTC.

This chain joins TRBV28 and TRBJ1-1; no definite D call. V lost 5 bases and J lost 5, with 9 bases in between. The CDR3 totals 12 residues. The germline gives CDR1 MDHEN, CDR2 SYDVKM. The CDR3 is CASSLWRTEAFF. In DNA, the CDR3 is TGTGCCAGCAGTCTTTGGAGGACTGAAGCTTTCTTT.

This chain links TRBV28 with TRBJ1-5; 10 bases align to TRBD1. The J segment lost 2 bases and the V segment lost 8 bases, leaving 15 bases of the junction unmatched. The germline V gene encodes CDR1 MDHEN and CDR2 SYDVKM. The CDR3 consists of 18 residues. CDR3 protein: CASEDRDRGILGNQPQHF. CDR3 DNA sequence: TGTGCCAGCGAAGACCGGGACAGGGGAATTCTTGGCAATCAGCCCCAGCATTTT.

The gene calls are TRBV19 and TRBJ1-1, with D uncertain. Per the germline V gene, CDR1 is LNHDA and CDR2 is SQIVND (reference sequence). The CDR3 covers 13 residues. V lost 8 bases and J 0 bases, leaving 10 bases between the germline ends. CDR3 nucleotides: TGTGCCAGTGCCTATATGGTGAACACTGAAGCTTTCTTT. Translated: CASAYMVNTEAFF.

Only one count was recorded for this clone. The chain joins TRBV7-3 to TRBJ2-3, with 7 bases identical to TRBD1. The CDR3 extends over 15 amino acids. The germline V gene has CDR1 SGHTA and CDR2 FQGTGA. J lost 2 bases, V lost 0 bases, and 2 bases had no gene match. CDR3 bases: TGTGCCAGCAGCTTAACGGGACAGCCCACAGATACGCAGTATTTT. Its protein is CASSLTGQPTDTQYF. The complete variable domain, with remaining parts taken from reference TRBV7-3 and TRBJ2-3, reads GAGVSQTPSNKVTEKGKYVELRCDPISGHTALYWYRQSLGQGPEFLIYFQGTGAADDSGLPNDRFFAVRPEGSVSTLKIQRTERGDSAVYLCASSLTGQPTDTQYFGPGTRLTVL.

The gene calls are TRBV5-1 and TRBJ2-7, with D possibly being TRBD1 (8 bases). There are 15 residues in the CDR3. CDR1 is SGHRS and CDR2 is YFSETQ in the germline V gene. Deletions cut 4 bases from V and 5 bases from J, with 19 bases between. The DNA of the CDR3 is TGCGCCAGCAGCCTCCAGACAGGGGAGGGACACGAGCAGTACTTC. Its translation: CASSLQTGEGHEQYF.

The rearrangement links TRBV30 to TRBJ1-6; TRBD1 matches 8 bases. The CDR3 totals 16 residues. CDR1 and CDR2 from the germline V gene are GTSNPN and SVGIG (reference sequence). V dropped 2 bases and J dropped 2; count of bases not matched to a gene: 5. For the CDR3, the DNA is TGTGCCTGGAGTCCCCCGGGACAGGCCTATAATTCACCCCTCCACTTT. This translates into CAWSPPGQAYNSPLHF. The full variable domain, in which reference TRBV30 and TRBJ1-6 provide the parts outside the CDR3, is SQTIHQWPATLVQPVGSPLSLECTVEGTSNPNLYWYRQAAGRGLQLLFYSVGIGQISSEVPQNLSASRPQDRQFILSSKKLLLSDSGFYLCAWSPPGQAYNSPLHFGNGTRLTVT.

A single count supports this clone. The chain carries TRBV12-3 or TRBV12-4 and TRBJ1-1, with TRBD1 identical over 9 bases. The ends lost 8 bases at V and 7 bases at J; junction bases unmatched: 8. CDR3 size: 13 residues. Written as DNA, the CDR3 is TGTGCCAGCCAACACGGGGACAGGGTTGAAGCTTTCTTT. It is translated as CASQHGDRVEAFF.

The chain uses TRBV9 and TRBJ2-5; 8 bases align to TRBD1. This CDR3 is 13 amino acids long. The germline V gene encodes CDR1 SGDLS and CDR2 YYNGEE. Trimming cost V 3 bases and J 7 bases; bases outside gene matches: 5. The CDR3 sequence is CASSAGQEGTQYF. CDR3 nucleotides: TGTGCCAGCAGCGCGGGACAGGAAGGGACCCAGTACTTC.

The chain couples TRBV12-5 to TRBJ1-1, with D unresolved. Trimming took off 6 bases at V and 0 bases at J, with 8 bases between the two ends. The germline V gene encodes CDR1 LGHNT and CDR2 FRNRAP. The CDR3 is made up of 13 amino acids. The CDR3 loop reads CASGLGVNTEAFF. The CDR3 coding sequence is TGTGCTAGTGGACTGGGCGTGAACACTGAAGCTTTCTTT.

V is TRBV7-9 and J is TRBJ1-2; 8 bases are a match to TRBD1. The length of the CDR3 is 14 residues. Per the germline V gene, CDR1 is SEHNR and CDR2 is FQNEAQ (reference sequence). V trimming: 2 bases; J trimming: 8 bases; junction bases outside the gene matches: 7. CDR3 sequence reads: CASSLQRTGRGYTF. As DNA, the CDR3 is TGTGCCAGCAGCTTACAGAGGACAGGGAGAGGCTACACCTTC.

About this clone itself: The junction departs from germline at one end; a sequencing error may be responsible. The chain combines TRBV7-7 with TRBJ2-2; D is possibly TRBD1 (5 bases). CDR1 is SSHAT and CDR2 is FNYEAQ in the germline V gene (reference sequence). The CDR3 is 16 amino acids. For the CDR3, the DNA is TGTGCTAGCAGCCGGACATCAGGGCCCAACACCGGGGAGCTGTTTTTT. Amino acid sequence: CASSRTSGPNTGELFF.

Only a few counts were recorded for this clone. The V and J genes are TRBV6-2 or TRBV6-3 and TRBJ1-2; TRBD1 is a possible D gene (6 bases). Trimming left V 6 bases short and J 5 bases short, with 10 bases between. The CDR3 runs to 12 residues. Germline V gene lookup returns CDR1 MNHEY and CDR2 SVGEGT. DNA for the CDR3: TGTGCCAGCAGCCAAGGACAGTATGGCTACACCTTC. Its translation: CASSQGQYGYTF.

The rearrangement uses TRBV6-2 or TRBV6-3 and TRBJ2-7; TRBD2 is a possible D gene (6 bases). The germline V gene has CDR1 MNHEY and CDR2 SVGEGT. The length of the CDR3 is 16 residues. Trimming cost V 2 bases and J 3 bases, with 17 bases left between them. As DNA, the CDR3 is TGTGCCAGCAGTTACCAAGCGGGTCTCCGACTCTACGAGCAGTACTTC. Protein sequence: CASSYQAGLRLYEQYF.

This clone appeared a single time. This sequence joins TRBV7-6 and TRBJ2-7; D unresolved. Germline CDR1 SGHVS, CDR2 FNYEAQ. CDR3 length: 15 residues. V was cut by 4 bases and J by 3 bases, with 16 bases left in between. The CDR3 here is CASSSAWLGVYEQYF. Here the CDR3 DNA reads TGTGCCAGCAGCTCCGCCTGGTTGGGCGTCTACGAGCAGTACTTC.

J is TRBJ1-2 and V is TRBV28, with 9 bases matching TRBD1. Trimming took 9 bases from V and 2 from J; bases not matched to a gene: 4. There are 13 residues in the CDR3. CDR1 MDHEN and CDR2 SYDVKM come from the germline V gene. CDR3 nucleotide sequence: TGTGCCAGTTGGGACAGGGTCAACTATGGCTACACCTTC. Translating it yields CASWDRVNYGYTF.

The chain combines TRBV9 with TRBJ1-6; 8 bases align to TRBD1. Germline V CDR1 and CDR2: SGDLS, YYNGEE. CDR3 length equals 15 residues. With V trimmed by 3 bases and J by 5 bases, 4 bases remained unmatched. In nucleotides, the CDR3 is TGTGCCAGCAGCGAGTGGACAGGGAATAATTCACCCCTCCACTTT. Protein: CASSEWTGNNSPLHF.

As for this clone: At the DNA level, this CDR3 is encoded by other sequences in the same sample as well. The gene calls are TRBV5-1 and TRBJ2-7; 8 bases fit TRBD1. The CDR3 sequence is 14 residues long. The germline CDR1 and CDR2 sequences are SGHRS and YFSETQ. Trimming took 4 bases from V and 3 from J; bases not matched to a gene: 6. CDR3 residues: CASSPTGGSYEQYF. CDR3 coding DNA: TGCGCCAGCAGCCCCACAGGGGGGAGCTACGAGCAGTACTTC.

The chain carries TRBV7-2 and TRBJ2-1; TRBD2 matches at 10 bases. The CDR3 runs 13 residues. The germline CDR1 and CDR2 sequences are SGHTA and FQGNSA. With V trimmed by 2 bases and J by 12 bases, 4 bases remained unmatched. CDR3 loop: CASSLSSGGWQFF. The CDR3 DNA reads as TGTGCCAGCAGCTTAAGTAGCGGGGGGTGGCAGTTCTTC. Full variable domain (outside the CDR3, taken from reference TRBV7-2 and TRBJ2-1): GAGVSQSPSNKVTEKGKDVELRCDPISGHTALYWYRQSLGQGLEFLIYFQGNSAPDKSGLPSDRFSAERTGGSVSTLTIQRTQQEDSAVYLCASSLSSGGWQFFGPGTRLTVL.